What follows is one T cell receptor (beta chain) and its context. It was with unique molecular identifiers that the TCRbeta library was prepared. TCRdb re-analysed the PCR reads in MiXCR, keeping a single row per CDR3 protein. The sample has about 360,000 distinct CDR3 sequences; 13% are singletons. This sample stems from a study of T-cell reconstitution after alpha-beta-depleted transplantation in children. Germline trimming cut 4 bases from V and 6 bases from J; bases unmatched to any gene: 11. The CDR3 extends over 15 amino acids. Germline lookup yields CDR1 MNHNS and CDR2 SASEGT. This sample comprised PBMCs, obtained from the stem cell graft. The receptor's source is a human donor who donated a stem cell graft to a child with Fanconi anemia. V gene TRBV6-1 combines with J gene TRBJ1-1; 7 bases are a match to TRBD1. CDR3 loop: CASSGYYRGVPEAFF. The CDR3 coding sequence is TGTGCCAGCAGTGGATACTACAGGGGAGTGCCTGAAGCTTTCTTT.